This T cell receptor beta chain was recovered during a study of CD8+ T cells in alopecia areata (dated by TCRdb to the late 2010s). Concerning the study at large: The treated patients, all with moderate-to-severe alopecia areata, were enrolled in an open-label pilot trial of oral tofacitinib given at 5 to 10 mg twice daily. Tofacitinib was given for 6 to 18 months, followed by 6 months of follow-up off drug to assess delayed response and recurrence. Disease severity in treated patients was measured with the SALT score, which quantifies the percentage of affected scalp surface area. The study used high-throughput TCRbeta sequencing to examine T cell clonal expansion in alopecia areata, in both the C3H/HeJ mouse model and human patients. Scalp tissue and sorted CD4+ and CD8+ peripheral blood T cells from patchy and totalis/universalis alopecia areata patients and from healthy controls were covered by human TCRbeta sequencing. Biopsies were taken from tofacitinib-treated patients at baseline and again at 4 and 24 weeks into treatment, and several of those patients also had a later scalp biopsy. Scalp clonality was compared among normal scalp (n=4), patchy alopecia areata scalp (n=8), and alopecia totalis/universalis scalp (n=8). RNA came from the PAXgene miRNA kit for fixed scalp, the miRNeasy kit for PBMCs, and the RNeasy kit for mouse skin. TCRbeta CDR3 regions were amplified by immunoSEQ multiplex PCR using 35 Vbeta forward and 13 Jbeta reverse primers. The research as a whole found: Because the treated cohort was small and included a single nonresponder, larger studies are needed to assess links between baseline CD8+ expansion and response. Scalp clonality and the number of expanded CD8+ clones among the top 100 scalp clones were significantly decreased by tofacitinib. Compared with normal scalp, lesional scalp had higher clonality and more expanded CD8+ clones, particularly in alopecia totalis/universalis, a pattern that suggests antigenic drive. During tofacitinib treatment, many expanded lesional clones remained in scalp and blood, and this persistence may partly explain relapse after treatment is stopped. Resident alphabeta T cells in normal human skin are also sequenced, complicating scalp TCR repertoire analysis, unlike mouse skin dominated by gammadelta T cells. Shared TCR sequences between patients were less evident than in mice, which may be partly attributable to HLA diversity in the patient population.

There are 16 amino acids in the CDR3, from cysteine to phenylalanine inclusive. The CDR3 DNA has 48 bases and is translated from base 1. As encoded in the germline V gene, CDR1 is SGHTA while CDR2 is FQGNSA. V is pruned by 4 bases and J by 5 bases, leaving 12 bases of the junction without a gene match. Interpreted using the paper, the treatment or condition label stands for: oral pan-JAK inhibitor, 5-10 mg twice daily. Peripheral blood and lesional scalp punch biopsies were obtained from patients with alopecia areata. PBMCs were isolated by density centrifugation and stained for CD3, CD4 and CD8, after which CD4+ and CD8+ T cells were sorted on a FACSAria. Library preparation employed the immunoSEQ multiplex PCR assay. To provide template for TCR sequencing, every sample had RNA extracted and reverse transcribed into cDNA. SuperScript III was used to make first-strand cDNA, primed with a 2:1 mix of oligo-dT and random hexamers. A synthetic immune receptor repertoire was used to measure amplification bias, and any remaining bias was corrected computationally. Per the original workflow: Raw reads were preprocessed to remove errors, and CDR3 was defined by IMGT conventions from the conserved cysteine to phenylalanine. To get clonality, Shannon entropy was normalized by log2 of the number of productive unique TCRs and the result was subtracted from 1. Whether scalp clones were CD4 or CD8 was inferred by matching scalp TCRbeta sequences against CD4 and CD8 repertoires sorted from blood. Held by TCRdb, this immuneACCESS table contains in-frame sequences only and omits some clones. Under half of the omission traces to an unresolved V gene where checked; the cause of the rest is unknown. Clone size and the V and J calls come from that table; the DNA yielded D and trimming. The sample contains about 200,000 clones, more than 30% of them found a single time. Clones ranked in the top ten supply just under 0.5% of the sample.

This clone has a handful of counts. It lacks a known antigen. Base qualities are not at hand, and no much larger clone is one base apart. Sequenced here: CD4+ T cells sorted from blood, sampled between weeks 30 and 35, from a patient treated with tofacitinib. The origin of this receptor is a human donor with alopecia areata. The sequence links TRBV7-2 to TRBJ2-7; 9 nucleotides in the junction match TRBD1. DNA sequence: TGTGCCAGCAGCTATTTTTCCGGGACAGGGAAAAACGAGCAGTACTTC. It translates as CASSYFSGTGKNEQYF.